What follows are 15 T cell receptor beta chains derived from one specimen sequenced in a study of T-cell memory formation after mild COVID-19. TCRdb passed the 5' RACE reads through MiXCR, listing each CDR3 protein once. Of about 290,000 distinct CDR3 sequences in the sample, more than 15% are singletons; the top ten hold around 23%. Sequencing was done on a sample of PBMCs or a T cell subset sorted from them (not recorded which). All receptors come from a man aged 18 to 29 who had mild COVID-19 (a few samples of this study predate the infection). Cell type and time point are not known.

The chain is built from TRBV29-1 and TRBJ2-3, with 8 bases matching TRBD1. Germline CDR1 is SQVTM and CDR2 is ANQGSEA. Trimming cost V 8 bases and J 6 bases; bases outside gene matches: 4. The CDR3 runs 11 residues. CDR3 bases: TGCAGCCAGGGGGCGGGGGATACGCAGTATTTT. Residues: CSQGAGDTQYF.

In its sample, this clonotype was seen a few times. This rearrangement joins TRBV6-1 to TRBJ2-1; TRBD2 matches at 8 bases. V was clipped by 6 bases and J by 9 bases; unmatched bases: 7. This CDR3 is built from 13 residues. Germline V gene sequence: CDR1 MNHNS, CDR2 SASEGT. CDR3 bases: TGTGCCAGCAGCCCGACCGGGGGGGGTGAGCAGTTCTTC. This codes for CASSPTGGGEQFF.

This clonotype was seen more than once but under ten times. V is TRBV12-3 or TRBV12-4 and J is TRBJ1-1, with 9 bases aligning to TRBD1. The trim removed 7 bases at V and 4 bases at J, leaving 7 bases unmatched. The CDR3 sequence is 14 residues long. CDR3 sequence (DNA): TGTGCCAGCAACCTACAGGGGGCTATCACTGAAGCTTTCTTT. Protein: CASNLQGAITEAFF.

The CDR3 reads CASSQVMGQHRPNTGELFF. Here the CDR3 DNA reads TGCGCCAGCAGTCAAGTAATGGGACAGCACAGACCGAACACCGGGGAGCTGTTTTTT. The chain employs TRBV23-1 and TRBJ2-2, with TRBD1 identical over 7 bases. TRBV23-1 is flagged as an ORF with uncertain function. Germline trimming cut 2 bases from V and 0 bases from J; bases unmatched to any gene: 12. There are 19 residues in the CDR3.

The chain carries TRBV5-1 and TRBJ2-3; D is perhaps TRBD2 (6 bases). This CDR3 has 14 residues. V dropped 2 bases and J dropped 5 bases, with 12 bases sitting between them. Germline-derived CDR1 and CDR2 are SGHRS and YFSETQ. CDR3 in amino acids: CASSLGDWGDTQYF. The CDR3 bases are TGCGCCAGCAGCTTAGGGGACTGGGGAGATACGCAGTATTTT.

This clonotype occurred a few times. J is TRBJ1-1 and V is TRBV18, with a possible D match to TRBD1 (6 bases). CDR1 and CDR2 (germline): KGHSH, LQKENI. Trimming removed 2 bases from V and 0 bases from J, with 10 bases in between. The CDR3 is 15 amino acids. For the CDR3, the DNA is TGTGCCAGCTCACCAGGGGGCACCATGAACACTGAAGCTTTCTTT. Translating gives CASSPGGTMNTEAFF.

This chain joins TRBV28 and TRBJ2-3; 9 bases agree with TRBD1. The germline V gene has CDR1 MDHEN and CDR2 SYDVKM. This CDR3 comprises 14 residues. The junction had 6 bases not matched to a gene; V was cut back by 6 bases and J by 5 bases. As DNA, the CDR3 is TGTGCCAGCAGACGAGACAGGGGGAGAGATACGCAGTATTTT. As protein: CASRRDRGRDTQYF. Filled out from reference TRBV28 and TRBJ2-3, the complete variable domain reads DVKVTQSSRYLVKRTGEKVFLECVQDMDHENMFWYRQDPGLGLRLIYFSYDVKMKEKGDIPEGYSVSREKKERFSLILESASTNQTSMYLCASRRDRGRDTQYFGPGTRLTVL.

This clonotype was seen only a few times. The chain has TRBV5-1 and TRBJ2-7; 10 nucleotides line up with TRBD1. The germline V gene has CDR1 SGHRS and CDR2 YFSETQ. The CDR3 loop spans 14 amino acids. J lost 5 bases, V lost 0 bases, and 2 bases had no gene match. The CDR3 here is CASSLGQGADEQYV. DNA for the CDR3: TGCGCCAGCAGCTTGGGACAGGGGGCAGACGAGCAGTACGTC.

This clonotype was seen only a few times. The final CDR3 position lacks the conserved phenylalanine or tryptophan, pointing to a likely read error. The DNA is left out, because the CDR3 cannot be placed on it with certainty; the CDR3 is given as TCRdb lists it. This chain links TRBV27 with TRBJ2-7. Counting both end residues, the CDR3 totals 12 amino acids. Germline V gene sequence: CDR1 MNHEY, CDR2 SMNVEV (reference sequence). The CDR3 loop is CASSSRKLQLSS.

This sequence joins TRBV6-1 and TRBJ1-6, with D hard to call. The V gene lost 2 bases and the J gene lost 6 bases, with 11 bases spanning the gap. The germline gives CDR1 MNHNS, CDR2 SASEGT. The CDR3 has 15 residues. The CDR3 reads CASSEISYLNSPLHF. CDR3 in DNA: TGTGCCAGCAGTGAAATTAGCTATCTTAATTCACCCCTCCACTTT.

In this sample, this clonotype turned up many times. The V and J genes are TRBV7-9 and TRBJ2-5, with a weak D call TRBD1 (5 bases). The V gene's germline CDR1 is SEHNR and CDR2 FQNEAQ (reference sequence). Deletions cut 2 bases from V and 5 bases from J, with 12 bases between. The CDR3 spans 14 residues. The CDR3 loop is CASSLQGFGETQYF. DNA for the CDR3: TGTGCCAGCAGCTTACAGGGTTTTGGGGAGACCCAGTACTTC.

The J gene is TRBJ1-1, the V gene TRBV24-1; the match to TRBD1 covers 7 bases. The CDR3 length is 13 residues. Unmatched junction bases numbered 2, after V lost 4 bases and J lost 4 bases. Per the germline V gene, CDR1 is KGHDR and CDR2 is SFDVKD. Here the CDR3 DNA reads TGTGCCACCAGTGAGTCAGGGGGCACTGAAGCTTTCTTT. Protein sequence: CATSESGGTEAFF.

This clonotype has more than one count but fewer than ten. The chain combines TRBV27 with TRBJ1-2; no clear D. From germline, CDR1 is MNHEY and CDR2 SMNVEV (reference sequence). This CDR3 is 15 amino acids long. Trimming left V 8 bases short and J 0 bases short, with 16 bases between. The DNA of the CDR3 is TGTGCCAGCCTCCGGGATGCCAACTCTAACTATGGCTACACCTTC. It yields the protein CASLRDANSNYGYTF.

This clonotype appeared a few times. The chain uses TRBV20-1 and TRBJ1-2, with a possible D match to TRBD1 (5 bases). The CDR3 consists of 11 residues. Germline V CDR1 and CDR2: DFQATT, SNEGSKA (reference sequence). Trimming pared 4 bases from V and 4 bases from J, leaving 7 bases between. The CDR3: CSATGGYGYTF. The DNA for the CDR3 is TGCAGTGCTACGGGGGGCTATGGCTACACCTTC.

The CDR3 is CASSSSGPDREKLFF. The CDR3 DNA sequence: TGTGCCAGCAGCAGCAGCGGGCCCGACCGGGAAAAACTGTTTTTT. The chain has TRBV7-9 and TRBJ1-4; D is uncertain. CDR1 SEHNR and CDR2 FQNEAQ come from the germline V gene (reference sequence). V was cut by 5 bases and J by 8 bases, with 18 bases left in between. The CDR3 totals 15 residues.